The sequence of this T cell receptor beta chain was determined in a study of blood T cell repertoires in COVID-19. Germline-derived CDR1 and CDR2 are SGDLS and YYNGEE. The CDR3 spans 15 residues. Germline trimming cut 2 bases from V and 6 bases from J; bases unmatched to any gene: 8. Authors' methods: For nucleated cells, counts were estimated from reference gene primer amplification. Here immunoSEQ multiplex PCR was the method, and the copy in TCRdb shows in-frame clones only, minus some. V and J calls and clone size are given by that table; D and trimming were obtained from the DNA. The data hold approximately 240,000 clones, with approximately 87% observed a single time.

The V call is TRBV9, the J call TRBJ2-3, with 8 nucleotides matching TRBD2. The source of this sequence is a woman in her 50s in a cohort exposed to, infected with or recovered from COVID-19 (not recorded which). The sample comprised PBMCs or T cells enriched from blood (not recorded which). The CDR3, as DNA: TGTGCCAGCAGCGTCGGTCGGGGGGGCCAGGATACGCAGTATTTT. Protein product: CASSVGRGGQDTQYF. The full variable domain, with the rest looked up from reference TRBV9 and TRBJ2-3, is DSGVTQTPKHLITATGQRVTLRCSPRSGDLSVYWYQQSLDQGLQFLIQYYNGEERAKGNILERFSAQQFPDLHSELNLSSLELGDSALYFCASSVGRGGQDTQYFGPGTRLTVL.